These 28 T cell receptor beta chains originate from one sample sequenced in a study of OX40 agonist ivuxolimab in advanced cancers. Only in-frame clones appear in the TCRdb table, and some are missing; sequencing was by immunoSEQ multiplex PCR. The sample carries 85,000 to 100,000 clones, around 90% recorded once. The sequenced sample was CD4+ or CD8+ T cells sorted from blood, obtained in a trial of the OX40 agonist ivuxolimab. These receptors all stem from an adult with an advanced solid tumor such as melanoma, head and neck, liver or kidney cancer.

This chain uses TRBV27 with TRBJ2-1, with 9 bases that match TRBD2. J gave up 5 bases and V 6 bases, and 5 bases lay outside the gene matches. CDR3 length: 14 residues. CDR1 and CDR2 from the germline V gene are MNHEY and SMNVEV (reference sequence). Here the CDR3 DNA reads TGTGCCAGCAGAGGGGGGACTAGCAACAATGAGCAGTTCTTC. Its protein is CASRGGTSNNEQFF.

This clone was detected once. The V gene is TRBV5-8, the J gene TRBJ2-5; D is undetermined. The V gene's germline CDR1 is SGHTS and CDR2 YDEGEE. V shed 2 bases and J shed 1 base, with 15 bases lying between them. The CDR3 is 16 residues long. The CDR3 loop is CASSLLRSSAQETQYF. The CDR3 nucleotides read TGTGCCAGCAGCTTACTGAGGTCAAGTGCCCAAGAGACCCAGTACTTC.

V and J are TRBV5-1 and TRBJ1-3; no clear D gene. Per the germline V gene, CDR1 is SGHRS and CDR2 is YFSETQ. Deletions cut 1 base from V and 0 bases from J, with 11 bases between. This CDR3 is 16 amino acids long. In DNA form, the CDR3 reads TGCGCCAGCAGCTTGAAGGGAGAGGGCTCTGGAAACACCATATATTTT. This translates into CASSLKGEGSGNTIYF. Looking up the rest from reference TRBV5-1 and TRBJ1-3 gives the full variable domain: KAGVTQTPRYLIKTRGQQVTLSCSPISGHRSVSWYQQTPGQGLQFLFEYFSETQRNKGNFPGRFSGRQFSNSRSEMNVSTLELGDSALYLCASSLKGEGSGNTIYFGEGSWLTVV.

The chain recombines TRBV6-5 with TRBJ1-3; D not certain. Looked up from germline, CDR1 is MNHEY and CDR2 is SVGAGI. This CDR3 spans 14 amino acids. V lost 3 bases and J lost 1, with 7 bases in between. The CDR3: CASSYTASGNTIYF. CDR3 DNA sequence: TGTGCCAGCAGTTATACAGCGTCTGGAAACACCATATATTTT.

This clone was found once. This chain connects TRBV7-2 to TRBJ2-2; 7 positions agree with TRBD2. Germline CDR1 reads SGHTA; CDR2 reads FQGNSA. Trimming took 4 bases from V and 4 from J; bases not matched to a gene: 9. The CDR3 is made up of 16 amino acids. The CDR3 loop reads CASSSSSGQSTGELFF. DNA for the CDR3: TGTGCCAGCAGCTCCTCTAGCGGACAAAGCACCGGGGAGCTGTTTTTT.

The rearrangement uses TRBV5-1 and TRBJ1-1; D perhaps matches TRBD1 (6 bases). CDR1 and CDR2 from the germline V gene are SGHRS and YFSETQ. Trimming took off 9 bases at V and 5 bases at J, with 17 bases between the two ends. The CDR3 length is 13 residues. The CDR3: CATQRGDGTEAFF. CDR3 bases: TGCGCCACACAAAGGGGGGACGGGACTGAAGCTTTCTTT. Drawing the rest from reference TRBV5-1 and TRBJ1-1, the complete variable domain is KAGVTQTPRYLIKTRGQQVTLSCSPISGHRSVSWYQQTPGQGLQFLFEYFSETQRNKGNFPGRFSGRQFSNSRSEMNVSTLELGDSALYLCATQRGDGTEAFFGQGTRLTVV.

V and J are TRBV7-9 and TRBJ2-7, with 9 bases aligning to TRBD2. Germline CDR1 reads SEHNR; CDR2 reads FQNEAQ (reference sequence). V lost 5 bases and J lost 2; bases outside the gene matches: 16. The CDR3 loop spans 18 amino acids. The CDR3 bases are TGTGCCAGCAGCCAAACTAGAGGCAGCGGGAGGACTACCTACGAGCAGTACTTC. The encoded protein is CASSQTRGSGRTTYEQYF.

The CDR3 reads CASSYLTVPANEKLFF. DNA of the CDR3: TGTGCCAGCAGTTACCTTACAGTTCCGGCTAATGAAAAACTGTTTTTT. The chain has TRBV6-5 and TRBJ1-4; D is unclear. In germline, CDR1 is MNHEY, CDR2 SVGAGI. This CDR3 contains 16 residues. The V end was cut by 2 bases, the J end by 3 bases, with 13 bases between.

The V and J genes are TRBV29-1 and TRBJ2-7, with TRBD1 matching 8 bases. Per germline, CDR1 SQVTM and CDR2 ANQGSEA. The V and J ends lost 4 bases and 2 bases, in that order; junction bases with no gene match: 10. The CDR3 has 15 amino acids. CDR3 bases: TGCAGCGTTGCACCCGTACAGGGGGATACCTACGAGCAGTACTTC. It translates to CSVAPVQGDTYEQYF.

The chain recombines TRBV4-1 with TRBJ2-3; possible D gene TRBD2, 5 bases. CDR3 length: 16 residues. Trimming removed 0 bases at V and 1 base at J, with 11 bases between. Looked up from germline, CDR1 is MGHRA and CDR2 is YSYEKL. CDR3 DNA sequence: TGCGCCAGCAGCCAAGATGCAAGCGGTCGCACAGATACGCAGTATTTT. It specifies CASSQDASGRTDTQYF.

V and J are TRBV7-9 and TRBJ2-1; no clear D. The germline gives CDR1 SEHNR, CDR2 FQNEAQ (reference sequence). Trimming pared 5 bases from V and 10 bases from J, leaving 9 bases between. This CDR3 is 11 amino acids long. CDR3 protein: CASSLLNEQFF. The CDR3 coding sequence is TGTGCCAGCAGCCTCCTTAACGAGCAGTTCTTC.

V is TRBV19 and J is TRBJ2-5, with 13 positions matching TRBD2. The J call is doubtful: the DNA matches TRBJ2-7 better. The germline V gene encodes CDR1 LNHDA and CDR2 SQIVND (reference sequence). The CDR3 has 14 amino acids. CDR3 sequence: CASSRTSGSYEQYF. Here the CDR3 DNA reads TGTGCCAGTAGTAGGACTAGCGGGAGTTACGAGCAGTACTTC.

This clone has a single count. The chain links TRBV10-3 to TRBJ1-1, with D possibly TRBD1 on 5 matching bases. The CDR3 is 15 amino acids. With 2 bases removed from V and 6 bases from J, the gap between germline ends came to 16 bases. CDR1 and CDR2 (germline): ENHRY, SYGVKD. The CDR3 is CAISESTGRRAEAFF. The CDR3 DNA is TGTGCCATCAGTGAGAGCACAGGAAGAAGGGCTGAAGCTTTCTTT.

The chain combines TRBV19 with TRBJ1-3; D may be TRBD1 (5 bases). Germline V gene data show CDR1 as LNHDA and CDR2 as SQIVND (reference sequence). CDR3 size: 20 residues. V lost 1 base and J lost 0, with 22 bases in between. The DNA for the CDR3 is TGTGCCAGTAGTATAGTCCTCCGGTCGGGACGGAGCCTCTCTGGAAACACCATATATTTT. Translated, it gives CASSIVLRSGRSLSGNTIYF. The full variable domain, rest sourced from reference TRBV19 and TRBJ1-3, is DGGITQSPKYLFRKEGQNVTLSCEQNLNHDAMYWYRQDPGQGLRLIYYSQIVNDFQKGDIAEGYSVSREKKESFPLTVTSAQKNPTAFYLCASSIVLRSGRSLSGNTIYFGEGSWLTVV.

V is TRBV28 and J is TRBJ2-2, with 7 bases aligning to TRBD1. J was trimmed by 6 bases and V by 5 bases; bases with no gene match: 9. Germline CDR1 MDHEN, CDR2 SYDVKM. The CDR3 is 15 residues long. CDR3 loop: CASSPGQVGAGELFF. For the CDR3, the DNA is TGTGCCAGCAGTCCAGGACAGGTCGGGGCCGGGGAGCTGTTTTTT.

The chain recombines TRBV14 with TRBJ1-5; D remains ambiguous. Trimming pared 2 bases from V and 4 bases from J, leaving 6 bases between. CDR3 length: 13 residues. Germline lookup yields CDR1 SGHDN and CDR2 FVKESK. CDR3 residues: CASSQSGNQPQHF. The CDR3 nucleotides are TGTGCCAGCAGCCAAAGTGGGAATCAGCCCCAGCATTTT.

The chain carries TRBV5-1 and TRBJ2-3; no clear D gene. The CDR3 runs to 13 residues. From germline, CDR1 is SGHRS and CDR2 YFSETQ. Trimming removed 0 bases at V and 7 bases at J, with 9 bases between. CDR3 nucleotide sequence: TGCGCCAGCAGCTTGGATGGAGCGTATACGCAGTATTTT. Residues: CASSLDGAYTQYF.

This clone was found once. This rearrangement joins TRBV6-5 to TRBJ2-7; maybe TRBD1 (6 bases). Trimming took 0 bases from V and 2 from J, leaving 11 bases between them. CDR1 and CDR2 from the germline V gene are MNHEY and SVGAGI. The CDR3 covers 15 residues. This CDR3 is CASSYSPGATYEQYF. DNA for the CDR3: TGTGCCAGCAGTTACTCCCCAGGGGCGACCTACGAGCAGTACTTC.

This clone has a single count. V is TRBV21-1 and J is TRBJ2-3; TRBD1, the D gene given by the table, was not confirmed from the DNA. TRBV21-1 is designated a pseudogene. CDR3 size: 16 residues. DNA for the CDR3: TGTGCCAGCAGCCTCAGGAGGGGACAGGGACCCGATACGCAGTATTTT. It encodes CASSLRRGQGPDTQYF.

V usage is TRBV29-1 and J usage is TRBJ1-1; D uncertain. CDR1 is SQVTM, CDR2 ANQGSEA, per germline. V lost 3 bases, J lost 8 bases, and 13 bases lay in between. The CDR3 length is 12 residues. CDR3 nucleotides: TGCAGCGTTGAGAAGCCCACGGGGGAAGCTTTCTTT. Protein: CSVEKPTGEAFF.

Points on this clone: A read error may produce the germline difference seen at one junction end. The chain carries TRBV10-3 and TRBJ2-7; 7 nucleotides align to TRBD1. This CDR3 has 14 residues. Germline CDR1 ENHRY, CDR2 SYGVKD. For the CDR3, the DNA is TGTGCCAGCAGTCCGGGACAGATTTTCTACGAGCAGTACTTC. Translating it yields CASSPGQIFYEQYF.

The sample holds one count of this clone. The chain combines TRBV7-2 with TRBJ2-3; 8 bases match TRBD2. CDR1 is SGHTA, CDR2 FQGNSA, per germline. The CDR3 contains 15 residues. V shed 5 bases and J 2 bases; nucleotides not matched to a gene: 6. The chain's CDR3 is CASSPAGGHTDTQYF. The CDR3 DNA sequence: TGTGCCAGCAGCCCCGCGGGAGGACACACAGATACGCAGTATTTT.

The V and J genes are TRBV27 and TRBJ2-1, with D uncertain. The CDR3 has 14 residues. The germline V and J ends were trimmed by 5 bases and 7 bases, with 15 bases remaining between them. CDR1 and CDR2 from the germline V gene are MNHEY and SMNVEV (reference sequence). The CDR3 is CASSPRALGNEQFF. DNA for the CDR3: TGTGCCAGCAGTCCCCGTGCCCTGGGTAATGAGCAGTTCTTC.

The rearrangement links TRBV7-2 to TRBJ2-1; D not certain. Trimming took off 4 bases at V and 0 bases at J, with 7 bases between the two ends. CDR3 length equals 14 residues. CDR1 is SGHTA, CDR2 FQGNSA, per germline. The CDR3 protein is CASSSRTSYNEQFF. CDR3 DNA sequence: TGTGCCAGCAGCTCGCGGACCTCCTACAATGAGCAGTTCTTC.

The chain uses TRBV6-1 and TRBJ1-2; the D gene is possibly TRBD1 (6 bases). V was trimmed by 4 bases and J by 2 bases, leaving 14 bases between them. Germline V lookup: CDR1 MNHNS, CDR2 SASEGT. This CDR3 is built from 15 residues. This CDR3 reads CASSAYGTSNYGYTF. The CDR3, as DNA: TGTGCCAGCAGTGCCTATGGGACATCCAACTATGGCTACACCTTC.

The V call is TRBV6-5, the J call TRBJ2-7, with 12 bases aligning to TRBD1. The CDR3 spans 14 residues. The trim removed 4 bases at V and 6 bases at J, leaving 4 bases unmatched. Germline V gives CDR1 MNHEY, CDR2 SVGAGI. The CDR3 DNA is TGTGCCAGCAGTTTGGGGACAGGGGGCAGCGAGCAGTACTTC. Protein sequence: CASSLGTGGSEQYF.

The chain recombines TRBV13 with TRBJ2-3; a possible D gene is TRBD1 (6 bases). The V and J ends lost 3 bases and 3 bases respectively, with 13 bases between them. CDR3 length: 15 amino acids. CDR1 PRHDT and CDR2 FYEKMQ come from the germline V gene (reference sequence). CDR3 nucleotides: TGTGCCAGCAGCTTCCCTCGCAGGGGAACAGATACGCAGTATTTT. Translation: CASSFPRRGTDTQYF.

This clone was found many times. V and J are TRBV27 and TRBJ2-7, with 11 nucleotides matching TRBD2. This CDR3 contains 15 residues. Germline lookup yields CDR1 MNHEY and CDR2 SMNVEV (reference sequence). V was pared by 5 bases and J by 2 bases, with 5 bases of the junction left unmatched. CDR3 sequence reads: CASSPSGRQPYEQYF. The CDR3 region has the DNA TGTGCCAGCAGTCCTAGCGGGAGGCAACCCTACGAGCAGTACTTC.